This entry features one T cell receptor beta chain sequence. Its antigen is not known. Sequencing was performed with immunoSEQ multiplex PCR; in TCRdb, only in-frame clones are kept and a portion is missing. The profile shows roughly 21,000 clones, roughly 80% of them singletons. This sample is part of a study of CD4 T cells in relation to SARS-CoV-2 and coronaviruses. General study results and limits: About 65% of donors had memory CD4+ clonotypes crossrecognizing SARS-CoV-2 and common cold coronavirus spike.

With 5 bases clipped from V and 0 bases from J, the junction kept 4 bases outside the gene matches. Germline values: CDR1 MNHEY, CDR2 SMNVEV (reference sequence). The CDR3 has 17 amino acids. The unexposed donors gave CD4+ T cells in about 2010-2019, prior to COVID-19. After 10 to 11 days of culture, CD4+ T cells were isolated. The specimen was CD4+ T cells from PBMCs, cultured in vitro. V usage is TRBV27 and J usage is TRBJ2-2; 12 positions match TRBD2. The TCR was taken from a human donor in good health. Written as DNA, the CDR3 is TGTGCCAGCAGTCGCCGACTAGCGGGAGCGAACACCGGGGAGCTGTTTTTT. Its protein is CASSRRLAGANTGELFF.